Below, 18 T cell receptor beta chains from the same sample are listed, as sequenced in a study of CD8+CD57+ T cells in acquired aplastic anemia. The authors sequenced patients whose flow cytometry had shown CD8+CD57+ cell expansion. CDR3 and TCR beta VDJ profiling relied on a genomic DNA template. Each CDR3 protein gets one entry after TCRdb re-called the reads with MiXCR. The sample carries 160,000 or so distinct CDR3 sequences, roughly 43% recorded once. The sequencing input was sorted CD4+, CD8+, or CD8+CD57+ T cells (not recorded which) from PBMCs. Source of these receptors: a human donor with aplastic anemia.

V usage is TRBV6-1 and J usage is TRBJ1-1, with a tentative D call TRBD1 (6 bases). Germline V gives CDR1 MNHNS, CDR2 SASEGT. The CDR3 consists of 14 residues. V lost 6 bases, J lost 11 bases, and 22 bases lay in between. CDR3 bases: TGTGCCAGCAGAAGTCATGACAGGCCCCTTATGGCTTTCTTT. This gives the protein CASRSHDRPLMAFF.

This clonotype was observed at least ten times. This chain joins TRBV7-2 and TRBJ1-1; the D gene is possibly TRBD1 (6 bases). CDR3 size: 14 residues. V lost 1 base, J lost 1 base, and 7 bases lay in between. Germline CDR1 reads SGHTA; CDR2 reads FQGNSA. Here the CDR3 reads CASSLEGENTEAFF. DNA for the CDR3: TGTGCCAGCAGCTTAGAGGGGGAGAACACTGAAGCTTTCTTT. The whole variable domain, remainder taken from reference TRBV7-2 and TRBJ1-1, is GAGVSQSPSNKVTEKGKDVELRCDPISGHTALYWYRQSLGQGLEFLIYFQGNSAPDKSGLPSDRFSAERTGGSVSTLTIQRTQQEDSAVYLCASSLEGENTEAFFGQGTRLTVV.

This rearrangement joins TRBV7-3 to TRBJ2-7, with a weak D call TRBD2 (5 bases). Germline lookup yields CDR1 SGHTA and CDR2 FQGTGA. Trimming removed 2 bases from V and 5 bases from J, with 10 bases in between. This CDR3 has 13 residues. CDR3 nucleotide sequence: TGTGCCAGCAGCTTAGGCAGCGGAGACGAGCAGTACTTC. Translating gives CASSLGSGDEQYF.

The chain joins TRBV27 to TRBJ1-1, with 7 bases identical to TRBD1. This CDR3 has 14 residues. With V trimmed by 6 bases and J by 0 bases, 4 bases remained unmatched. Germline CDR1 is MNHEY and CDR2 is SMNVEV (reference sequence). The CDR3 DNA is TGTGCCAGCAGCCCACAGGGGCTGAACACTGAAGCTTTCTTT. Translated, it gives CASSPQGLNTEAFF.

This clonotype was observed many times. The chain has TRBV6-6 and TRBJ2-7; D remains unclear. The CDR3 sequence is 14 residues long. Germline V gene lookup returns CDR1 MNHNY and CDR2 SVGAGI (reference sequence). Trimming pared 0 bases from V and 5 bases from J, leaving 11 bases between. CDR3 nucleotide sequence: TGTGCCAGCAGTTACTCCTCCTTAAGAGACGAGCAGTACTTC. Translated, it gives CASSYSSLRDEQYF.

In this sample, this clonotype turned up many times. The chain combines TRBV7-9 with TRBJ2-1; D perhaps matches TRBD2 (6 bases). Germline CDR1 is SEHNR and CDR2 is FQNEAQ (reference sequence). This CDR3 has 13 residues. V was trimmed by 1 base and J by 13 bases, leaving 14 bases between them. In nucleotides, the CDR3 is TGTGCCAGCAGCTTAGAATTCGGCGGGACTCAGTTCTTC. It codes for CASSLEFGGTQFF.

This chain connects TRBV28 to TRBJ1-2, with 7 nucleotides matching TRBD1. Germline CDR1 is MDHEN and CDR2 is SYDVKM. J gave up 3 bases and V 6 bases, and 4 bases lay outside the gene matches. This CDR3 region has 13 residues. The CDR3 sequence is CASRIGGDYGYTF. In nucleotides, the CDR3 is TGTGCCAGCAGGATAGGGGGCGACTATGGCTACACCTTC.

With regard to this clonotype: A read error may be the cause here, since a much bigger clone is one base away. The rearrangement uses TRBV12-3 or TRBV12-4 and TRBJ1-2; D perhaps matches TRBD1 (5 bases). V gave up 8 bases and J gave up 8 bases, with 21 bases separating them. The CDR3 covers 14 residues. The CDR3 spells CASGRDGGFRGYTF. CDR3 bases: TGTGCCAGCGGGAGGGACGGCGGTTTTAGGGGCTACACCTTC.

Many counts were recorded for this clonotype. The J gene is TRBJ1-4, the V gene TRBV3-1; D unclear. This CDR3 region has 12 residues. The V end was cut by 4 bases, the J end by 8 bases, with 8 bases between. Germline V lookup: CDR1 LGHDT, CDR2 YNNKEL (reference sequence). The CDR3 coding sequence is TGTGCCAGCAGCCGATTACAGGAAAAACTGTTTTTT. Residues: CASSRLQEKLFF.

The chain is built from TRBV24-1 and TRBJ1-2, with D uncertain. CDR3 length: 13 amino acids. V gave up 6 bases and J gave up 0 bases, with 7 bases separating them. Germline CDR1 KGHDR, CDR2 SFDVKD. This CDR3 reads CATSRTPNYGYTF. In DNA, the CDR3 is TGTGCCACCAGTCGGACTCCTAACTATGGCTACACCTTC.

This chain joins TRBV20-1 and TRBJ2-3, with TRBD2 identical over 8 bases. V dropped 5 bases and J dropped 7; count of bases not matched to a gene: 17. The CDR3 extends over 16 amino acids. Per the germline V gene, CDR1 is DFQATT and CDR2 is SNEGSKA (reference sequence). The CDR3 region has the DNA TGCAGTGCTGTCCGACGAGGGGACGGGGGGGCTCATACGCAGTATTTT. This gives the protein CSAVRRGDGGAHTQYF.

To note about this clonotype: This clone may be a read error of a much larger clone one base away. V usage is TRBV5-4 and J usage is TRBJ2-1, with 8 bases matching TRBD2. With 2 bases clipped from V and 6 bases from J, the junction kept 7 bases outside the gene matches. The CDR3 spans 15 residues. Germline CDR1 reads SGHNT; CDR2 reads YYREEE (reference sequence). In nucleotides, the CDR3 is TGTGCCAGCAGCTTTAGCGGGGATGACGCCAATGAGCAGTTCTTC. Protein product: CASSFSGDDANEQFF.

The chain uses TRBV29-1 and TRBJ1-1; unclear D gene. The V end was cut by 3 bases, the J end by 4 bases, with 15 bases between. Germline CDR1 reads SQVTM; CDR2 reads ANQGSEA. CDR3 size: 14 residues. For the CDR3, the DNA is TGCAGCGTTGACCCTAAAACAGAGGGCACTGAAGCTTTCTTT. Its protein is CSVDPKTEGTEAFF.

This clonotype qualifies as medium-sized. The rearrangement uses TRBV15 and TRBJ1-2; no definite D call. The germline V gene encodes CDR1 LNHNV and CDR2 YYDKDF (reference sequence). Trimming shortened V by 0 bases and J by 5 bases, and 4 bases separated the two germline ends. The CDR3 sequence is 12 residues long. The CDR3: CATSREGYGYTF. DNA for the CDR3: TGTGCCACCAGCAGAGAAGGGTATGGCTACACCTTC.

This clonotype was seen many times. V gene TRBV28 combines with J gene TRBJ2-6; D is ambiguous. V shed 6 bases and J shed 0 bases, with 3 bases lying between them. The CDR3 length is 13 residues. CDR1 and CDR2 (germline): MDHEN, SYDVKM. CDR3 loop: CASRASGANVLTF. The DNA of the CDR3 is TGTGCCAGCAGAGCCTCTGGGGCCAACGTCCTGACTTTC.

The chain has TRBV24-1 and TRBJ2-7, with a possible D match to TRBD2 (5 bases). The CDR3 totals 15 residues. Germline loops: CDR1 KGHDR, CDR2 SFDVKD. V lost 9 bases, J lost 3 bases, and 20 bases lay in between. CDR3 in amino acids: CATPWALVSFYEQYF. CDR3 in DNA: TGTGCCACCCCCTGGGCACTAGTTTCTTTCTACGAGCAGTACTTC.

This clonotype is judged medium-sized. V gene TRBV7-9 combines with J gene TRBJ1-5; D remains ambiguous. This CDR3 has 13 residues. V was trimmed by 6 bases and J by 5 bases, leaving 11 bases between them. Per germline, CDR1 SEHNR and CDR2 FQNEAQ (reference sequence). DNA for the CDR3: TGTGCCAGCAGTTTGGGAGGTGATCAGCCCCAGCATTTT. Translated: CASSLGGDQPQHF.

CDR3 region: CASSALVSGRTDTQYF. The DNA for the CDR3 is TGTGCCAGCAGCGCTTTGGTTAGCGGGAGAACAGATACGCAGTATTTT. The chain employs TRBV6-1 and TRBJ2-3, with 9 bases matching TRBD2. The length of the CDR3 is 16 residues. Germline V gene lookup returns CDR1 MNHNS and CDR2 SASEGT. V dropped 6 bases and J dropped 3; count of bases not matched to a gene: 10.